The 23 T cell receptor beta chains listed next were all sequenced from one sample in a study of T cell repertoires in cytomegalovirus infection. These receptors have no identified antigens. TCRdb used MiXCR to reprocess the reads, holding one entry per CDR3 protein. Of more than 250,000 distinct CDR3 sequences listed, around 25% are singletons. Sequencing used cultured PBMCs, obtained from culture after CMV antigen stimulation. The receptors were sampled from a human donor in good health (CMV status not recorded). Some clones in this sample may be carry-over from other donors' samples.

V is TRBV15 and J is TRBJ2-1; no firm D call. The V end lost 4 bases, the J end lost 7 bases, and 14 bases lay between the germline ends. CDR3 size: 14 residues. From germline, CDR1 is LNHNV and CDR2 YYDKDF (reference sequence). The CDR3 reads CATSIPQRRNEQFF. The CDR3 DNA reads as TGTGCCACCAGCATCCCTCAGCGACGAAATGAGCAGTTCTTC.

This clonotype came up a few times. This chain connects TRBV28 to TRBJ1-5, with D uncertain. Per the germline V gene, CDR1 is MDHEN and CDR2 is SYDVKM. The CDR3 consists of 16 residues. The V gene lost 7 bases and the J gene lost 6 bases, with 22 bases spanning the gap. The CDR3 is CASTAVGRRDFQPQHF. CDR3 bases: TGTGCCAGCACCGCCGTCGGGCGGCGAGACTTTCAGCCCCAGCATTTT.

DNA of the CDR3: TGCAGTGCTAGGGCCGGGAACACTGAAGCTTTCTTT. Its protein product is CSARAGNTEAFF. J is TRBJ1-1 and V is TRBV20-1; D gene uncertain. Trimming stripped 3 bases from V and 1 base from J, with 6 bases between. CDR1 is DFQATT and CDR2 is SNEGSKA in the germline V gene (reference sequence). This CDR3 spans 12 amino acids.

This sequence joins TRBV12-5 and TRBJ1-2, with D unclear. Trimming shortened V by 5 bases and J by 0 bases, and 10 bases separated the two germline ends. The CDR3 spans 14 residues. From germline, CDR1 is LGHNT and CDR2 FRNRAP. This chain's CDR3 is CASGTLPANYGYTF. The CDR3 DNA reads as TGTGCTAGTGGTACTCTTCCGGCTAACTATGGCTACACCTTC.

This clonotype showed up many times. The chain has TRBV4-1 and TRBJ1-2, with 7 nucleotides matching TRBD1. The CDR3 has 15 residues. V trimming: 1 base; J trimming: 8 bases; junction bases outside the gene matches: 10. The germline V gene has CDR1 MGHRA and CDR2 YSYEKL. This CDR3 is CASSQARAGGSGYTF. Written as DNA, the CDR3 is TGCGCCAGCAGCCAAGCTAGGGCAGGGGGTAGCGGCTACACCTTC.

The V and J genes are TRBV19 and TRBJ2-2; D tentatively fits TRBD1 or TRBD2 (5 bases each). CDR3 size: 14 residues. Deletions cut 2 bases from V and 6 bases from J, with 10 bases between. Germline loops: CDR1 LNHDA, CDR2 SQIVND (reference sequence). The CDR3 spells CASSITRGAGELFF. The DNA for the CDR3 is TGTGCCAGTAGTATAACCCGGGGCGCCGGGGAGCTGTTTTTT. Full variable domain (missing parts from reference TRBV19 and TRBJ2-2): DGGITQSPKYLFRKEGQNVTLSCEQNLNHDAMYWYRQDPGQGLRLIYYSQIVNDFQKGDIAEGYSVSREKKESFPLTVTSAQKNPTAFYLCASSITRGAGELFFGEGSRLTVL.

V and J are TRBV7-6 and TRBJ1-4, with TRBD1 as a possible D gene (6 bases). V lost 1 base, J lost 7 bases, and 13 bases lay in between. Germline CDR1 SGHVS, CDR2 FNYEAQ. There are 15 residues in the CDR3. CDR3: CASSLVRGGIEKLFF. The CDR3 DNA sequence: TGTGCCAGCAGCTTAGTCAGAGGGGGAATTGAAAAACTGTTTTTT.

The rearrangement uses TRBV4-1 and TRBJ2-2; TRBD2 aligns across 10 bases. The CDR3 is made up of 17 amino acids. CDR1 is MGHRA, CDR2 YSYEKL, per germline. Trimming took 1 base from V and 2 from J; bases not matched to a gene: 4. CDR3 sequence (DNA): TGCGCCAGCAGCCAAGGGCTAGCGGGAGTTAACACCGGGGAGCTGTTTTTT. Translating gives CASSQGLAGVNTGELFF.

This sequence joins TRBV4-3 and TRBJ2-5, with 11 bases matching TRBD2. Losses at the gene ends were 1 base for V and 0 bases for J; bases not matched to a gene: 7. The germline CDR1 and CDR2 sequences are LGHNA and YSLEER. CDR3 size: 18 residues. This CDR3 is CASSQVSSGRTYQETQYF. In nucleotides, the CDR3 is TGCGCCAGCAGCCAAGTCTCTAGCGGGAGGACGTACCAAGAGACCCAGTACTTC.

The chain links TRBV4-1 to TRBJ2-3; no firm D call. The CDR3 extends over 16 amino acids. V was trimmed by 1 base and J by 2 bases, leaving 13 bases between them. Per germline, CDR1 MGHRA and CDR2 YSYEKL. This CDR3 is CASSQVRAGLTDTQYF. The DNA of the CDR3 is TGCGCCAGCAGCCAAGTACGGGCCGGGCTCACAGATACGCAGTATTTT.

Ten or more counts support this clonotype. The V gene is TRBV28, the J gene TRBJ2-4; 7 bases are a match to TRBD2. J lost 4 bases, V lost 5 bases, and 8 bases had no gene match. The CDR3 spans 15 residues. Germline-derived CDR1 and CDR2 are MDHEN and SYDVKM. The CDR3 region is CASSPGVGLKNIQYF. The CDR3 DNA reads TGTGCCAGCAGTCCAGGTGTGGGACTAAAAAACATTCAGTACTTC. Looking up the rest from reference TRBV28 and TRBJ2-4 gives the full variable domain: DVKVTQSSRYLVKRTGEKVFLECVQDMDHENMFWYRQDPGLGLRLIYFSYDVKMKEKGDIPEGYSVSREKKERFSLILESASTNQTSMYLCASSPGVGLKNIQYFGAGTRLSVL.

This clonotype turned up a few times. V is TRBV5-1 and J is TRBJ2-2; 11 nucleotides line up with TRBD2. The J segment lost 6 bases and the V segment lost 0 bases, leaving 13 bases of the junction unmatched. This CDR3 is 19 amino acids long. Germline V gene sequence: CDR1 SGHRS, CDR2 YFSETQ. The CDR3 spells CASSLDTSGSQKRAGELFF. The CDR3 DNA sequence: TGCGCCAGCAGCTTGGATACTAGCGGGAGTCAAAAGAGGGCCGGGGAGCTGTTTTTT.

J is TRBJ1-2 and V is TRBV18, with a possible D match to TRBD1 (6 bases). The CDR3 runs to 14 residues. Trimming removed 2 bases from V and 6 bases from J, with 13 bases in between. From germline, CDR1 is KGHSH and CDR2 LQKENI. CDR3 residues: CASSPKGGRDGYTF. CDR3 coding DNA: TGTGCCAGCTCACCAAAGGGGGGGAGAGATGGCTACACCTTC.

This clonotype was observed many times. CDR3 DNA sequence: TGTGCCAGCAGCTTTCCCCAAGGGGAGCGGTCCACAGATACGCAGTATTTT. Its translation: CASSFPQGERSTDTQYF. The gene calls are TRBV7-2 and TRBJ2-3; the D gene could be TRBD1 or TRBD2 (5 bases each). The CDR3 sequence is 17 residues long. Trimming removed 3 bases at V and 2 bases at J, with 18 bases between. Germline CDR1 reads SGHTA; CDR2 reads FQGNSA.

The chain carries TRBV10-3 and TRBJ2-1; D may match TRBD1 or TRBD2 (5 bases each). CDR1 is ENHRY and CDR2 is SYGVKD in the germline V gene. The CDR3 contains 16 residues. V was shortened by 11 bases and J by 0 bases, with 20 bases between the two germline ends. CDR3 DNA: TGTGCCTTCGCCCCCGGGGCAGGAAGCTCCTACAATGAGCAGTTCTTC. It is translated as CAFAPGAGSSYNEQFF.

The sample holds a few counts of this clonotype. The CDR3 protein is CASSLLHRGGNYGYTF. DNA for the CDR3: TGTGCCAGCAGTCTACTACACAGGGGTGGAAACTATGGCTACACCTTC. The V call is TRBV3-1, the J call TRBJ1-2; 7 bases fit TRBD1. This CDR3 has 16 amino acids. The germline gives CDR1 LGHDT, CDR2 YNNKEL (reference sequence). Germline trimming cut 6 bases from V and 2 bases from J; bases unmatched to any gene: 12.

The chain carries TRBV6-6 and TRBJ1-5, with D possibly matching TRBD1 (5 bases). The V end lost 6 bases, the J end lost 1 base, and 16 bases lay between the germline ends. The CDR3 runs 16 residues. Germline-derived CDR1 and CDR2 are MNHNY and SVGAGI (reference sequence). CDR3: CASSQPQGASNQPQHF. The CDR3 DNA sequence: TGTGCCAGCAGCCAACCCCAGGGAGCGAGCAATCAGCCCCAGCATTTT.

The CDR3 spells CASIPHGGRDHTQYF. Here the CDR3 DNA reads TGTGCCAGCATCCCCCACGGAGGCCGCGATCATACGCAGTATTTT. This chain joins TRBV6-2 or TRBV6-3 and TRBJ2-3, with TRBD2 as a possible D gene (5 bases). Deletions cut 7 bases from V and 7 bases from J, with 21 bases between. This CDR3 is built from 15 residues. The V gene's germline CDR1 is MNHEY and CDR2 SVGEGT.

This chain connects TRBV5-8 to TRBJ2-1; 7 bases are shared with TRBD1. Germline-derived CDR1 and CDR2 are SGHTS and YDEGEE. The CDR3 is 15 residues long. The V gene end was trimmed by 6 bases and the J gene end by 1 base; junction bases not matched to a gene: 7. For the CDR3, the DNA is TGTGCCAGCACCGTCGGGACAGATTCCTACAATGAGCAGTTCTTC. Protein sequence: CASTVGTDSYNEQFF.

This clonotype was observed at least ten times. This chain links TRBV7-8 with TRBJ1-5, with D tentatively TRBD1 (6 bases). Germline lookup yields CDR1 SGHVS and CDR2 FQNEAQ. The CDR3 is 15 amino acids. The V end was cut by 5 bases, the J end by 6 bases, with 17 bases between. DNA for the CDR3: TGTGCCAGCAGCCCTACGGGGGCCGTAGCTCAGCCCCAGCATTTT. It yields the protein CASSPTGAVAQPQHF.

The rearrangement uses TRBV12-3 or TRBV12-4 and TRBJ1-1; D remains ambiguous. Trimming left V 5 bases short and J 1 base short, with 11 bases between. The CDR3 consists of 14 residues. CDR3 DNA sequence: TGTGCCAGCAGTCCGGCGCCAAGGAACACTGAAGCTTTCTTT. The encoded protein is CASSPAPRNTEAFF.

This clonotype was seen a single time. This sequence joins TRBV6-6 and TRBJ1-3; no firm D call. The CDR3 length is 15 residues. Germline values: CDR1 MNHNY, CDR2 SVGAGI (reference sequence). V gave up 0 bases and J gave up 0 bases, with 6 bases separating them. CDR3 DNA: TGTGCCAGCAGTTACTCCTCAATCTCTGGAAACACCATATATTTT. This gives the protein CASSYSSISGNTIYF.

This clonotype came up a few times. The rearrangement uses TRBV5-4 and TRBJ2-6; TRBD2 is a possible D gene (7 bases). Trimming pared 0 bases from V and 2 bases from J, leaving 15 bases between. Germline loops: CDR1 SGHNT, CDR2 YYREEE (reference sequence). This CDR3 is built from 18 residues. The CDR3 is CASSLEGGSWAGANVLTF. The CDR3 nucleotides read TGTGCCAGCAGCTTGGAGGGGGGGTCGTGGGCTGGGGCCAACGTCCTGACTTTC.